The 16 T cell receptor beta chains in this list originate from one sample, sequenced in a study of T cells in Graves' hyperthyroidism and ophthalmopathy. From RNA transcripts, TCR beta CDR3 regions were amplified. The TCR CDR3 was amplified in a first-round RT-PCR using the HTBI primer set. TCRdb recomputed calls from the multiplex PCR reads with MiXCR, one row per CDR3 protein. Of hundreds of thousands of distinct CDR3 sequences detected, 40% to 55% appear once; the ten largest clones hold about 8.2%. The specimen sequenced was peripheral blood or thyroid tissue (not recorded which). Receptors were obtained from a woman aged 18-35 years with Graves' hyperthyroidism.

This clonotype was seen many times. The V gene is TRBV29-1, the J gene TRBJ2-7; 12 positions agree with TRBD2. The CDR3 sequence is 16 residues long. Germline V lookup: CDR1 SQVTM, CDR2 ANQGSEA. The junction had 12 bases not matched to a gene; V was cut back by 5 bases and J by 4 bases. CDR3 bases: TGCAGCGTTCTAACTAGCGGGAGGACCATTCGGTACGAGCAGTACTTC. Encoded protein: CSVLTSGRTIRYEQYF.

This clonotype has ten or more counts. The V and J genes are TRBV15 and TRBJ2-2; tentatively, D is TRBD1 or TRBD2 (6 bases each). V was shortened by 1 base and J by 6 bases, with 18 bases between the two germline ends. The CDR3 spans 17 residues. CDR1 is LNHNV and CDR2 is YYDKDF in the germline V gene (reference sequence). The chain's CDR3 is CATSRGVTGPGAGELFF. CDR3 DNA: TGTGCCACCAGCAGAGGCGTTACAGGGCCGGGGGCCGGGGAGCTGTTTTTT.

This clonotype was counted only a few times. The CDR3: CASSLAGSAKRQPQHF. The CDR3, as DNA: TGTGCCAGCAGTCTTGCTGGGTCGGCGAAGAGGCAGCCCCAGCATTTT. V usage is TRBV6-2 or TRBV6-3 and J usage is TRBJ1-5; D is undetermined. CDR1 is MNHEY, CDR2 SVGEGT, per germline. The CDR3 has 16 amino acids. V dropped 5 bases and J dropped 7 bases, with 21 bases sitting between them.

The V and J genes are TRBV10-3 and TRBJ1-2, with D possibly matching TRBD1 (5 bases). The V end was cut by 3 bases, the J end by 8 bases, with 10 bases between. The V gene's germline CDR1 is ENHRY and CDR2 SYGVKD. This CDR3 is 12 amino acids long. The CDR3 loop reads CAISEGEVGYTF. CDR3 nucleotides: TGTGCCATCAGTGAAGGGGAAGTGGGCTACACCTTC.

This chain connects TRBV10-3 to TRBJ1-1; D ambiguous. The CDR3 is 12 residues long. Trimming took 4 bases from V and 8 from J, leaving 11 bases between them. The germline gives CDR1 ENHRY, CDR2 SYGVKD. This CDR3 is CAISARRREAFF. The CDR3 DNA follows: TGTGCCATCAGTGCTAGGAGGAGAGAAGCTTTCTTT.

With respect to this clonotype: One end of the junction is discordant with germline, which a read error may explain. V usage is TRBV7-6 and J usage is TRBJ2-7; TRBD2 matches at 13 bases. The CDR3 covers 14 residues. In germline, CDR1 is SGHVS, CDR2 FNYEAQ. The chain's CDR3 is CATSNGLAGVVTYF. CDR3 sequence (DNA): TGTGCCACCAGCAACGGACTAGCGGGAGTGGTAACGTACTTC. The entire variable domain, with the rest obtained from reference TRBV7-6 and TRBJ2-7, is as follows: GAGVSQSPRYKVTKRGQDVALRCDPISGHVSLYWYRQALGQGPEFLTYFNYEAQQDKSGLPNDRFSAERPEGSISTLTIQRTEQRDSAMYRCATSNGLAGVVTYFGPGTRLTVT.

The chain uses TRBV29-1 and TRBJ2-7; 7 bases agree with TRBD2. The J segment lost 5 bases and the V segment lost 8 bases, leaving 12 bases of the junction unmatched. The CDR3 runs to 13 residues. The germline gives CDR1 SQVTM, CDR2 ANQGSEA. The CDR3 DNA reads TGCAGCTTGGAGGGCGGGAGTCGGCACGAGCAGTACTTC. Its protein product is CSLEGGSRHEQYF.

Ten or more counts support this clonotype. The chain uses TRBV7-2 and TRBJ1-3; D is uncertain. Per germline, CDR1 SGHTA and CDR2 FQGNSA. This CDR3 contains 14 residues. The V and J ends lost 2 bases and 0 bases respectively, with 5 bases between them. In DNA form, the CDR3 reads TGTGCCAGCAGCTTACCGTTCTCTGGAAACACCATATATTTT. It encodes CASSLPFSGNTIYF.

The chain is built from TRBV4-2 and TRBJ2-5; perhaps TRBD2 as D (6 bases). Germline assignment: CDR1 LGHNA and CDR2 YNFKEQ. V was cut by 8 bases and J by 1 base, with 20 bases left in between. This CDR3 comprises 16 residues. CDR3 DNA sequence: TGTGCCAGCGGCACCCAAGCTACGGGAGCCCAAGAGACCCAGTACTTC. Translated: CASGTQATGAQETQYF.

With regard to this clonotype: Just one base apart from a much larger clone, this may be a read error. V gene TRBV20-1 combines with J gene TRBJ2-5, with TRBD2 identical over 9 bases. Germline values: CDR1 DFQATT, CDR2 SNEGSKA (reference sequence). The CDR3 sequence is 15 residues long. V trimming: 1 base; J trimming: 5 bases; junction bases outside the gene matches: 8. In DNA form, the CDR3 reads TGCAGTGCTAGAGGTTTGGCGGGAGGGTTGGAGACCCAGTACTTC. This sequence encodes CSARGLAGGLETQYF.

J is TRBJ2-7 and V is TRBV2, with D unresolved. This CDR3 has 14 residues. V gave up 5 bases and J gave up 4 bases, with 15 bases separating them. Germline V lookup: CDR1 SNHLY, CDR2 FYNNEI. CDR3: CASSTTRVTYEQYF. The DNA for the CDR3 is TGTGCCAGCAGTACGACAAGGGTGACGTACGAGCAGTACTTC.

This clonotype came up many times. The chain links TRBV2 to TRBJ1-1; D unresolved. V was pared by 6 bases and J by 0 bases, with 11 bases between. This CDR3 is built from 14 residues. In germline, CDR1 is SNHLY, CDR2 FYNNEI. Written as DNA, the CDR3 is TGTGCCAGCAGCGCAGAACGGGTGAACACTGAAGCTTTCTTT. It specifies CASSAERVNTEAFF.

There are many counts of this clonotype. The V gene is TRBV24-1, the J gene TRBJ1-4; tentatively, D is TRBD1 (6 bases). Trimming stripped 2 bases from V and 10 bases from J, with 16 bases between. In germline, CDR1 is KGHDR, CDR2 SFDVKD. The CDR3 extends over 15 amino acids. This CDR3 reads CATSDSGTNEGKLFF. CDR3 in DNA: TGTGCCACCAGTGATTCCGGGACAAATGAAGGAAAACTGTTTTTT.

Of note for this clonotype: Germline is not matched at one junction end, which may reflect a read error. The chain recombines TRBV10-3 with TRBJ1-1; the D is unclear. The CDR3 runs to 15 residues. Germline V lookup: CDR1 ENHRY, CDR2 SYGVKD. The CDR3 bases are TGTGCCAGCAGTTACTCGATCCCGATGATCACTGAAGCTTTCTTT. This encodes CASSYSIPMITEAFF.

This clonotype showed up many times. The chain links TRBV2 to TRBJ1-5; D remains ambiguous. Germline V CDR1 and CDR2: SNHLY, FYNNEI. The CDR3 runs to 13 residues. V was trimmed by 3 bases and J by 3 bases, leaving 6 bases between them. In nucleotides, the CDR3 is TGTGCCAGCAGTGACACTTTCAATCAGCCCCAGCATTTT. Its translation is CASSDTFNQPQHF.

This clonotype was counted between two and nine times. The chain uses TRBV20-1 and TRBJ2-7; D remains ambiguous. The CDR3 runs 13 residues. Germline V lookup: CDR1 DFQATT, CDR2 SNEGSKA (reference sequence). V was trimmed by 1 base and J by 0 bases, leaving 7 bases between them. The CDR3 protein is CSARGVYSYEQYF. The CDR3 region has the DNA TGCAGTGCTAGAGGGGTCTACTCCTACGAGCAGTACTTC.